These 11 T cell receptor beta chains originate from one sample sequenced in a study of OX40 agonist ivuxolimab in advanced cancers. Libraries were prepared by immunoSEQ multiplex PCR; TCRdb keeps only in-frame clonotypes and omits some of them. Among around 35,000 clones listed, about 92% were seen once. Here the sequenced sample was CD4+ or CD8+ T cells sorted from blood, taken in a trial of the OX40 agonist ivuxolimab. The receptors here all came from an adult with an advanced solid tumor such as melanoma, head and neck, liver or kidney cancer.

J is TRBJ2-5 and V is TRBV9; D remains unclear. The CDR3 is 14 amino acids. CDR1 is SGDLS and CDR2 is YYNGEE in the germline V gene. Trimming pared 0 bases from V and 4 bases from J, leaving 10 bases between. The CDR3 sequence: CASSVDSDLETQYF. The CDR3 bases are TGTGCCAGCAGCGTAGACTCGGACCTAGAGACCCAGTACTTC.

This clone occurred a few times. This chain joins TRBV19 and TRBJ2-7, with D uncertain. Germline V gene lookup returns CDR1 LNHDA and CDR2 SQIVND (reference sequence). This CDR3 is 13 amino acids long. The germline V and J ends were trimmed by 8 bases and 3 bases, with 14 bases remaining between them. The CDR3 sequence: CASVGDNFYEQYF. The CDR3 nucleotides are TGTGCCAGTGTAGGTGACAACTTCTACGAGCAGTACTTC.

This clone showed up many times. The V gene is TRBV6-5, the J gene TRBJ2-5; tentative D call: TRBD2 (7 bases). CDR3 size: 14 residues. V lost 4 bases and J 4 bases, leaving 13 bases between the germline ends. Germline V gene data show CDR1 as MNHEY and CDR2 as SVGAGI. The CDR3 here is CASSWRGEGETQYF. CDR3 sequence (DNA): TGTGCCAGCAGTTGGAGGGGGGAGGGAGAGACCCAGTACTTC.

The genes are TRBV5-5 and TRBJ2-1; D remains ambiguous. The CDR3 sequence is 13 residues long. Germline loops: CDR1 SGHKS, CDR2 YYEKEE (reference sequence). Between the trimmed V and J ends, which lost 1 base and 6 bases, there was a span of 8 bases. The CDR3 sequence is CASSLPVSNEQFF. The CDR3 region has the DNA TGTGCCAGCAGCTTGCCAGTTAGCAATGAGCAGTTCTTC.

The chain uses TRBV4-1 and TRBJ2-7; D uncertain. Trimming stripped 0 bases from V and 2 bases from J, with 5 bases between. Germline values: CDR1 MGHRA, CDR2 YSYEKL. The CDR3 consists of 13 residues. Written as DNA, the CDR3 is TGCGCCAGCAGCCAAGACGCGACCTACGAGCAGTACTTC. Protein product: CASSQDATYEQYF.

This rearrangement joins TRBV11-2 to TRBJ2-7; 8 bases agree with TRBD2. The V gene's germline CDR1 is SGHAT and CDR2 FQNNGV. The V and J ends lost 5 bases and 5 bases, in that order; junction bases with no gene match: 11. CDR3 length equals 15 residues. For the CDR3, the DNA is TGTGCCAGCAGCCCCGGGAGGGGGGGTCGGGACGAGCAGTACTTC. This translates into CASSPGRGGRDEQYF.

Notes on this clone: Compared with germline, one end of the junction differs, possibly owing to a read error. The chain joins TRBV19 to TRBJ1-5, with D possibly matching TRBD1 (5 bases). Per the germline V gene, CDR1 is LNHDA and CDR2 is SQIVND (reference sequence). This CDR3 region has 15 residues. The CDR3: CASSIGGLWNRPQHF. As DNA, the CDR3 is TGTGCCAGTAGTATAGGGGGACTTTGGAATCGGCCCCAGCATTTT.

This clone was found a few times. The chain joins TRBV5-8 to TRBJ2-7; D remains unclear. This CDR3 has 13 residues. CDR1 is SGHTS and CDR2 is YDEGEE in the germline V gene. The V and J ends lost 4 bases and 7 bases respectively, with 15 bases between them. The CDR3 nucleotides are TGTGCCAGCAGCCTCGACTTGTTCGGAGAGCAGTACTTC. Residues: CASSLDLFGEQYF. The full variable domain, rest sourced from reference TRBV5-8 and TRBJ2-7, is EAGVTQSPTHLIKTRGQQATLRCSPISGHTSVYWYQQALGLGLQFLLWYDEGEERNRGNFPPRFSGRQFPNYSSELNVNALELEDSALYLCASSLDLFGEQYFGPGTRLTVT.

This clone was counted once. The CDR3 region has the DNA TGTGCCAGCAAAAGGGACAGGGGATACAATGAGCAGTTCTTC. This translates into CASKRDRGYNEQFF. The chain has TRBV28 and TRBJ2-1; 10 bases fit TRBD1. V shed 7 bases and J 4 bases; nucleotides not matched to a gene: 4. In germline, CDR1 is MDHEN, CDR2 SYDVKM. The CDR3 is 14 residues long.

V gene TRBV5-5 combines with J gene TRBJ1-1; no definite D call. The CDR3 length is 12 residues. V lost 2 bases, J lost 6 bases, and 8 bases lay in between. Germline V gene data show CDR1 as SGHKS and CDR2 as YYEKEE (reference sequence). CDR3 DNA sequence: TGTGCCAGCAGCTTTTCTCAGTCTGAAGCTTTCTTT. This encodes CASSFSQSEAFF. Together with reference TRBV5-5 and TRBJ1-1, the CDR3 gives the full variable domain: DAGVTQSPTHLIKTRGQQVTLRCSPISGHKSVSWYQQVLGQGPQFIFQYYEKEERGRGNFPDRFSARQFPNYSSELNVNALLLGDSALYLCASSFSQSEAFFGQGTRLTVV.

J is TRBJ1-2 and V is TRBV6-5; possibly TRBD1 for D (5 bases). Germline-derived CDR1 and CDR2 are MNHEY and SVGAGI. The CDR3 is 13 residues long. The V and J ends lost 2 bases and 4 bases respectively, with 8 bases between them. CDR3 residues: CASSYPQGYGYTF. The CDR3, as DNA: TGTGCCAGCAGTTACCCGCAGGGCTATGGCTACACCTTC.